The rows below give T cell receptor beta chains drawn from one sample of a study of blood T cell repertoires in COVID-19. The table came from immunoSEQ multiplex PCR; TCRdb's copy has only in-frame clones and leaves some out. The repertoire has approximately 350,000 clones, roughly nine tenths of them found once; the top ten carry roughly 1%. Sequences were obtained from PBMCs or T cells enriched from blood (not recorded which). The receptors were gathered from a man younger than 35 who had recovered from COVID-19. Both conserved end residues are trimmed from each CDR3. The order of the fields is J gene, V gene, CDR3 protein.

TRBJ2-1,TRBV9,ASSAFDEQF
TRBJ1-2,TRBV28,ASSLTTGAYGYT
TRBJ1-1,TRBV3-1/TRBV3-2,ASSQLGGNTEAF
TRBJ1-2,TRBV25-1,ASSEFMSQDTHGYT
TRBJ1-6,TRBV9,ASSAGHRGGSPLH
TRBJ1-2,TRBV9,ASSVLPGGLRSYGYT
TRBJ1-3,TRBV9,ASSVDGARTGNTIY
TRBJ1-1,TRBV2,ASRMTANTEAF
TRBJ2-2,TRBV5-1,ASSSGLAGANTGELF
TRBJ2-3,TRBV15,ATSRDRTSTDTQY
TRBJ1-1,TRBV11-1,ASSLAGQGGTEAF
TRBJ2-3,TRBV5-1,ASSLHDRGEQY
TRBJ2-3,TRBV7-3,ASSLREGAGVTDTQY
TRBJ1-5,TRBV4-1,ASSHFPRGRKDSNQPQH
TRBJ2-5,TRBV6-6,ASSQDRGETQY
TRBJ1-1,TRBV5-1,ASSLLRGPDTEAF
TRBJ2-7,TRBV19,ASSFQMGQGSYEQY
TRBJ2-5,TRBV14,ASSQDVLRSGVPGETQY
TRBJ2-2,TRBV11-1,ASSLGRTGELF
TRBJ2-1,TRBV5-1,ASSGQTSGGTRQF
TRBJ1-2,TRBV5-6,ASSLEGLSNYGYT
TRBJ2-5,TRBV7-9,ASSRLAQETQY
TRBJ2-4,TRBV3-1/TRBV3-2,ASSQGMGGIQY
TRBJ2-5,TRBV6-4,ASSTLAGETQY
TRBJ2-5,TRBV5-1,ASSLGAASGGAIVETQY
TRBJ1-1,TRBV5-1,ASSSDTNTEAF
TRBJ1-5,TRBV19,ASSMWGYQPQH
TRBJ2-3,TRBV6-4,ASRTSGATDTQY
TRBJ2-2,TRBV11-2,ASSYLPGRTGVTGELF
TRBJ2-3,TRBV2,ASSLLRDRRLDTQY
TRBJ2-1,TRBV5-1,ASSPGLAEYNEQF
TRBJ2-5,TRBV27,ASSLSLGETQY
TRBJ1-2,TRBV7-3,ASSASGYGYT
TRBJ1-1,TRBV29-1,SVGGRYTEAF
TRBJ2-7,TRBV5-4,ASSPTPGHSAYEQY
TRBJ2-7,TRBV10-1,ASKFPSRQGSGYEQY
TRBJ2-7,TRBV27,ASSHPATYEQY
TRBJ2-7,TRBV28,ASSSTTTSYEQY
TRBJ2-2,TRBV7-3,ASSLNRVGTGELF
TRBJ1-3,TRBV9,ASSIQDSAGNTIY
TRBJ1-5,TRBV7-8,ASSSPGWPQH
TRBJ2-2,TRBV27,ASSLQGAMTGELF
TRBJ1-2,TRBV12-5,ASGPGHLMEGYT
TRBJ2-3,TRBV18,ASSPPGFSGRDTQY
TRBJ2-2,TRBV28,ASSLKGAGYTGELF
TRBJ2-3,TRBV29-1,SVGLAGGPGDTQY
TRBJ2-6,TRBV3-1/TRBV3-2,ASSQDTGLSGANVLT
TRBJ2-5,TRBV6-5,ASIRLAGQETQY
TRBJ2-2,TRBV28,ASSLLQGYTGELF
TRBJ2-2,TRBV7-8,ASSLAASGGTGELF
TRBJ2-2,TRBV6-4,ASSDLAGNTGELF
TRBJ1-6,TRBV5-1,ASSFGQGNSPLH
TRBJ2-7,TRBV19,ASSPWDFYEQY